This T cell receptor beta chain was recovered during a study of shared clonotypes between healthy human individuals (TCRdb year 2020). For the study in its entirety: The cohort comprised two women and a few men aged 18 to 49 years. Libraries were prepared and TCR repertoires were sequenced by different laboratories using diverse techniques, in order to increase sequencing depth and limit assay-specific biases. Per donor, three plates each were used for CD4 naive and CD4 memory, two for CD8 naive, and one for CD8 memory. Per donor, leukapheresis produced somewhere between about 0.85 and 8.9 billion PBMCs. To estimate repertoire size and how much clonotype sharing occurs between individuals, the study deeply sequenced the blood TCR repertoires of several healthy adults.

V loses 6 bases at its end and J loses 0 bases; junction bases beyond the gene matches: 7. Sequences MRHNA (CDR1) and SNTAGT (CDR2) are obtained from the germline V gene. CDR3 length: 16 amino acids, cysteine to phenylalanine. Solely the CDR3 DNA is kept, with 48 bases framed from the first base. Donors were healthy HIV-negative adults with no recently reported acute infections or vaccinations. Every donor was a Caucasian adult residing in Nashville, Tennessee, USA. Magnetic negative selection was used to enrich CD4+ T cells, after which naive cells were positively selected on CD45RA and the negative fraction became the memory subset. After blood collection by leukapheresis, PBMCs were isolated using Ficoll-Histopaque density gradient centrifugation and then cryopreserved in the vapor phase of liquid nitrogen. Purity and quantity of every magnetically sorted T cell population were checked by analytical flow cytometry. Genomic DNA was isolated from each sorted fraction and quantified by UV absorbance on a Nanodrop 2000c.

General conclusions and limits of the study: Sampling was limited to blood, and TCR repertoires in tissue likely differ from TCR repertoires in blood. Compared with non-shared clonotypes, the clonotypes found in all four sorted-subset donors had higher generation probabilities. The small number of donors limited the genetic and exposure-history diversity represented. Pairwise subsampling indicated that sequencing depth was expected to affect the degree of clonotype sharing among donors. When a few donors were compared, the shared fraction of clonotypes was about 5% for naive CD4, approximately 3.3% for naive CD8, more than 2% for memory CD4, and under 0.5% for memory CD8. Estimated clonotype richness was generally larger for naive than for memory subsets. Incomplete sequencing was indicated by rarefaction of sorted-subset datasets, despite the large sequencing depth.

Concerning this clone itself: The antigen it recognizes is unknown. No quality values exist for individual bases; no much larger clone is one base distant.

Using the deep immunoSEQ assay, TCR CDR3 regions were amplified from genomic DNA by multiplex PCR. Genomic DNA extracted from each cell subset was distributed evenly over all wells of several immunoSEQ 96-well plates, and each plate served as one replicate. For sorted subsets, 150 to 250 ng of genomic DNA, equivalent to some 33,000 T cell genomes, went into each replicate PCR. Purified libraries were quantified with a Qubit 3.0 fluorometer, sized on a Bioanalyzer 2100, and re-quantified with the KAPA Library Quantification kit. Each immunoSEQ 96-well plate was sequenced on its own single-read 150-cycle Illumina NextSeq 550 flow cell. In the authors' own workflow: Because only junctional sequences without quality scores were contained in the immunoSEQ output, filtering matching that applied to full-length reads could not be performed. Sequences were annotated with PyIR, a Python wrapper for IgBLAST v1.9, and V/J genes and CDR3 were assigned using IMGT germline references. Reads were removed for weak V/J assignments (E-value above 1e-6), missing CDR3, stop codons, out-of-frame junctions, or ambiguous translated residues. V3J clonotypes were defined by identical inferred V gene, J gene, and CDR3 amino acid sequence. To compute the percentage overlap between repertoires, the number of shared unique clonotypes was divided by the size of the smaller repertoire. Repertoire richness was assessed with RTK rarefaction, the Chao1 estimator, and Recon v2.1 estimates of unobserved clonotypes. OLGA was used to compute generation probabilities for all TCRbeta clonotypes that the gDNA method yielded from a handful of donors. TCRdb stores this immuneACCESS table with in-frame sequences only. Part of the clones is absent; in the studies checked, under half of the shortfall reflects unresolved V genes, and no reason is known for the rest. V, J and clone size derive from that table, while D and trimming were established from the DNA sequence. This sample has roughly 1.4 million clones in its table, and around 98.5% of those were observed once. Over 0.3% of the sample is taken by the ten largest.

Sequences were obtained from naive CD4+ T cells sorted from blood. The cell subset or site label corresponds to: CD45RA+ positively selected. Here the chain combines TRBV6-4 and TRBJ2-3; 9 middle bases align to TRBD1. This sequence was found in a man aged 25 to 40 in good health. The nucleotides are TGTGCCAGCAGCCGACAGGGGGGGACTAGCACAGATACGCAGTATTTT. This yields the protein CASSRQGGTSTDTQYF.